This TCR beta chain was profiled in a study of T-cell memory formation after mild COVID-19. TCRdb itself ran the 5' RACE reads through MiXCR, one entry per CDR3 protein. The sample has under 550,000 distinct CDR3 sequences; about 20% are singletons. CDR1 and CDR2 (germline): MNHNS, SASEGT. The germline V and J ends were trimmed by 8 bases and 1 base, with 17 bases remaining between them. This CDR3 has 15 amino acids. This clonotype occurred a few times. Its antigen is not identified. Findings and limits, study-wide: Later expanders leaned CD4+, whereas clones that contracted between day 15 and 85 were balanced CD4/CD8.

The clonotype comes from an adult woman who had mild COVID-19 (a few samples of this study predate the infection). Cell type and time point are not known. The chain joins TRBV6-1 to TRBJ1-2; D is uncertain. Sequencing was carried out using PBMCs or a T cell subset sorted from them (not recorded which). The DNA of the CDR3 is TGTGCCAGCCTGAAGGGAGGAGCTGGTAACTATGGCTACACCTTC. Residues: CASLKGGAGNYGYTF.